This is a list of T cell receptor beta chains from one sample in a study of early T cells in non-severe SARS-CoV-2 infection. TCRdb reprocessed the 5' RACE reads via MiXCR and lists one record per CDR3 protein. The profile shows tens of thousands of distinct CDR3 sequences, over 9.5% of them singletons. The sequencing input was whole blood. All receptors derive from an adult who was a healthcare worker with PCR-confirmed SARS-CoV-2 infection or an uninfected control (not recorded which). Both conserved end residues are part of each CDR3. D genes are given only for firm matches. Only part of the rows carry a size: once, few, many, or a class if the clone is expanded.

size: many; D: -; J: TRBJ2-6; V: TRBV11-2; DNA: TGTGCCAGCAGCTCCCGAGGGGCCGGGGCCAACGTCCTGACTTTC; CDR3: CASSSRGAGANVLTF
size: -; D: -; J: TRBJ2-2; V: TRBV28; DNA: TGTGCCAGCAGCCCTGGGACCATCACCGGGGAGCTGTTTTTT; CDR3: CASSPGTITGELFF
size: many; D: -; J: TRBJ2-7; V: TRBV6-2/TRBV6-3; DNA: TGTGCCAGCAGTCTAGCCCTATTTCGTGAGCAGTACTTC; CDR3: CASSLALFREQYF
size: many; D: TRBD1; J: TRBJ2-7; V: TRBV4-3; DNA: TGCGCCAGCAGCCGAACCCAACAGGGGGTTGTCCACGAGCAGTACTTC; CDR3: CASSRTQQGVVHEQYF
size: -; D: TRBD1; J: TRBJ2-7; V: TRBV7-2; DNA: TGTGCCAGCAGCTTACGGGGACAGGGGCACGAGCAGTACTTC; CDR3: CASSLRGQGHEQYF
size: -; D: -; J: TRBJ2-7; V: TRBV6-2/TRBV6-3; DNA: TGTGCCAGCAGTTACCCGACAGCGATACAGTACTTC; CDR3: CASSYPTAIQYF
size: -; D: TRBD1; J: TRBJ1-4; V: TRBV12-3/TRBV12-4; DNA: TGTGCCAGCAGTGTAACAGGGGGCGGTGGTAATGAAAAACTGTTTTTT; CDR3: CASSVTGGGGNEKLFF
size: -; D: TRBD1; J: TRBJ2-3; V: TRBV5-4; DNA: TGTGCCAGCAGCGTACGAGACAGGGGGACAGATACGCAGTATTTT; CDR3: CASSVRDRGTDTQYF
size: -; D: -; J: TRBJ1-6; V: TRBV20-1; DNA: TGCAGTGCTAGTCCCTATCAGAGCTCCTATAATTCACCCCTCCACTTT; CDR3: CSASPYQSSYNSPLHF
size: few; D: -; J: TRBJ1-1; V: TRBV6-5; DNA: TGTGCCAGCAGTAAGTCATCAAAAGCTTTCTTT; CDR3: CASSKSSKAFF
size: few; D: TRBD1; J: TRBJ2-7; V: TRBV7-8; DNA: TGTGCCAGCAGCCCCCGGGACAGTCACGAGCAGTACTTC; CDR3: CASSPRDSHEQYF
size: many; D: -; J: TRBJ2-3; V: TRBV23-1; DNA: TGCGCCAGCATAGGAGAGTTACTAGACACAGATACGCAGTATTTT; CDR3: CASIGELLDTDTQYF
size: many; D: -; J: TRBJ2-7; V: TRBV5-1; DNA: TGCGCCAGCAGCGCGTTTTTTAGGACGGACCTTTACGAGCAGTACTTC; CDR3: CASSAFFRTDLYEQYF
size: few; D: -; J: TRBJ2-5; V: TRBV7-2; DNA: TGTGCCAGCAGCCCCCTCGGGGGTACTTCCGGAGAGACCCAGTACTTC; CDR3: CASSPLGGTSGETQYF
size: few; D: -; J: TRBJ2-4; V: TRBV2; DNA: TGTGCCAGCAGTGAACTTAGTCGTTACATTCAGTACTTC; CDR3: CASSELSRYIQYF
size: many; D: -; J: TRBJ2-6; V: TRBV6-2/TRBV6-3; DNA: TGTGCCAGCAAAGGGTCTGGGGCCAACGTCCTGACTTTC; CDR3: CASKGSGANVLTF
size: -; D: -; J: TRBJ2-3; V: TRBV7-6; DNA: TGTGCCAGCAGCTTAGGAGGGACCATCGCCTATACGCAGTATTTT; CDR3: CASSLGGTIAYTQYF
size: -; D: TRBD1; J: TRBJ2-1; V: TRBV6-2/TRBV6-3; DNA: TGTGCCAGCAGTTGGACAGGGGTAGGTGAGCAGTTCTTC; CDR3: CASSWTGVGEQFF
size: many; D: -; J: TRBJ1-2; V: TRBV30; DNA: TGTGCCTGGAGTAGGGCCGGGCGCGGCTACACCTTC; CDR3: CAWSRAGRGYTF
size: few; D: -; J: TRBJ1-1; V: TRBV11-2; DNA: TGTGCCAGCAGGCAAAACATGAACACTGAAGCTTTCTTT; CDR3: CASRQNMNTEAFF
size: many; D: TRBD2; J: TRBJ2-1; V: TRBV29-1; DNA: TGCAGCGTTGAAGACTTCGGACTAGCCGGGGGCGATGAGCAGTTCTTC; CDR3: CSVEDFGLAGGDEQFF
size: few; D: TRBD2; J: TRBJ2-1; V: TRBV15; DNA: TGTGCCACCAGCCCCCGGCTAGCGGACTACAATGAGCAGTTCTTC; CDR3: CATSPRLADYNEQFF
size: many; D: TRBD1; J: TRBJ1-1; V: TRBV7-2; DNA: TGTGCCAGCAGCTCGGTACAGGGGGCAAACACTGAAGCTTTCTTT; CDR3: CASSSVQGANTEAFF
size: many; D: -; J: TRBJ2-7; V: TRBV6-6; DNA: TGTGCCAGCAGTTCGACGACAGTTTCCTACGAGCAGTACTTC; CDR3: CASSSTTVSYEQYF
size: many; D: TRBD2; J: TRBJ2-3; V: TRBV6-6; DNA: TGTGCCACCCTAGCGGGAGGGCTAATCACAGATACGCAGTATTTT; CDR3: CATLAGGLITDTQYF
size: many; D: -; J: TRBJ1-2; V: TRBV12-3/TRBV12-4; DNA: TGTGCCAGCAGCCAGGGTATCGAAGGCTACACCTTC; CDR3: CASSQGIEGYTF
size: many; D: -; J: TRBJ2-1; V: TRBV27; DNA: TGTGCCAGCAGTCGAGATGTAGGGCAGGGACAGTTCTTC; CDR3: CASSRDVGQGQFF
size: many; D: -; J: TRBJ2-1; V: TRBV24-1; DNA: TGTGCCACCAGTGAATCGACTAGGTCGGATGAGCAGTTCTTC; CDR3: CATSESTRSDEQFF
size: many; D: -; J: TRBJ1-1; V: TRBV9; DNA: TGTGCCAGCAGCCCCCGCGGGACTCTCGACACTGAAGCTTTCTTT; CDR3: CASSPRGTLDTEAFF
size: many; D: -; J: TRBJ1-1; V: TRBV29-1; DNA: TGCAGCGTTGAAACAGCTACCTTGAACACTGAAGCTTTCTTT; CDR3: CSVETATLNTEAFF
size: -; D: -; J: TRBJ2-3; V: TRBV6-5; DNA: TGTGCCAGCAGTCGCCCGACAACGGGAAACACAGATACGCAGTATTTT; CDR3: CASSRPTTGNTDTQYF
size: -; D: TRBD2; J: TRBJ2-7; V: TRBV20-1; DNA: TGCAGTGCGGCTGCTAGCGGGATCCGGGAGCAGTACTTC; CDR3: CSAAASGIREQYF
size: many; D: TRBD1; J: TRBJ1-3; V: TRBV20-1; DNA: TGCAGTGCCAGACAGGGTTCCTTCGGAAACACCATATATTTT; CDR3: CSARQGSFGNTIYF